Listed below are T cell receptor beta chains from one sample, sequenced in a study of cytomegalovirus exposure and HLA in healthy donors. Clones were sequenced by immunoSEQ multiplex PCR, and TCRdb holds only the in-frame ones, with some missing. This sample carries 75,000 to 90,000 clones, about 77% of them seen once, and the ten largest clones take 3% to 3.5%. The sequenced sample consisted of PBMCs. Receptors were obtained from a man aged 45-60 years in good health and CMV-seronegative. Each CDR3 is given with its conserved first and last residue. D genes are given only for firm matches. Clone sizes are given selectively: once, few, many, or a class where the clone is expanded.

>TRBV2|TRBJ1-4|once|.
CARKEGANEKLFF
TGTGCCAGGAAAGAAGGGGCTAATGAAAAACTGTTTTTT
>TRBV7-9|TRBJ1-6|few|.
CASSPYPESPLHF
TGTGCCAGCAGCCCATACCCCGAGTCACCCCTCCACTTT
>TRBV25-1|TRBJ1-2|.|.
CASSAPGDLNGYTF
TGTGCCAGCAGTGCCCCCGGGGATCTTAATGGCTACACCTTC
>TRBV7-3|TRBJ1-1|.|.
CASSLEGGKGGFEWTEAFF
TGTGCCAGCAGCTTAGAGGGAGGGAAGGGCGGGTTCGAATGGACTGAAGCTTTCTTT
>TRBV7-3|TRBJ2-1|.|.
CASSRRSGTNYNEQFF
TGTGCCAGCAGCCGTCGATCCGGGACAAACTACAATGAGCAGTTCTTC
>TRBV5-4|TRBJ2-1|.|.
CASSFKLERVNEQFF
TGTGCCAGCAGCTTTAAACTTGAGAGAGTCAATGAGCAGTTCTTC
>TRBV2|TRBJ1-1|.|.
CASSAFNTEAFF
TGTGCCAGCAGTGCCTTTAACACTGAAGCTTTCTTT
>TRBV27|TRBJ2-7|.|.
CASSLEGSPSYEQYF
TGTGCCAGCAGTTTGGAGGGGTCACCTTCCTACGAGCAGTACTTC
>TRBV29-1|TRBJ2-3|.|TRBD2
CSAGLAGGSTDTQYF
TGCAGCGCCGGACTAGCGGGAGGCAGCACAGATACGCAGTATTTT
>TRBV7-9|TRBJ2-2|.|.
CASSPWTAANTGELFF
TGTGCCAGCAGCCCTTGGACTGCCGCGAACACCGGGGAGCTGTTTTTT
>TRBV28|TRBJ2-5|.|.
CASSLQYQETQYF
TGTGCCAGCAGTTTACAGTACCAAGAGACCCAGTACTTC
>TRBV6-1|TRBJ2-3|.|TRBD2
CASSEGGGGADTQYF
TGTGCCAGCAGTGAAGGGGGCGGGGGGGCAGATACGCAGTATTTT
>TRBV15|TRBJ1-1|.|.
CATSRDREGFGTEAFF
TGTGCCACCAGCAGAGATCGGGAGGGGTTCGGCACTGAAGCTTTCTTT
>TRBV7-9|TRBJ1-3|.|.
CASITTVGNTIYF
TGTGCCAGCATCACGACAGTTGGAAACACCATATATTTT
>TRBV6-5|TRBJ2-5|.|.
CASSYSGGTQYF
TGTGCCAGCAGTTACAGCGGCGGGACCCAGTACTTC
>TRBV29-1|TRBJ2-1|few|TRBD2
CSVERGGYNEQFF
TGCAGCGTTGAGCGGGGGGGTTACAATGAGCAGTTCTTC